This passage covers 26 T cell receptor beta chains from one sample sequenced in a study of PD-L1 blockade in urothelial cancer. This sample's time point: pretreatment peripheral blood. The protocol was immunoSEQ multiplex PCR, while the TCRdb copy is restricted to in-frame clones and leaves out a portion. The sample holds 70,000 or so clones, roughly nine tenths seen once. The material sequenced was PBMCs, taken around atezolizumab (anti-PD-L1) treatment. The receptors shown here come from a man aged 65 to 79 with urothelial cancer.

The CDR3 DNA is TGTGCCAGCGAGGCCGGGACAGGGCCCTACGAGCAGTACTTC. Amino acid sequence: CASEAGTGPYEQYF. The chain links TRBV5-5 to TRBJ2-7, with TRBD1 identical over 9 bases. Germline assignment: CDR1 SGHKS and CDR2 YYEKEE (reference sequence). The junction had 7 bases not matched to a gene; V was cut back by 7 bases and J by 2 bases. The CDR3 spans 14 residues.

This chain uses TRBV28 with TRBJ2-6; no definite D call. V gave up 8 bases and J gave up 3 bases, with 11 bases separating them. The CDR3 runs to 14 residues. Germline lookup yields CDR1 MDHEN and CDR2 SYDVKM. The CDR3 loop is CASGLEGGANVLTF. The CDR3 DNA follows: TGTGCCAGCGGCCTAGAAGGTGGGGCCAACGTCCTGACTTTC.

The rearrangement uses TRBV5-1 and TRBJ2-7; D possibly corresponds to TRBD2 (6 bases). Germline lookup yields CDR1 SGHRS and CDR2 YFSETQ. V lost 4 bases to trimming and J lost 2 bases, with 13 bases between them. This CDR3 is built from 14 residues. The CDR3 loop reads CASSGGSSTYEQYF. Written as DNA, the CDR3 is TGCGCCAGCAGCGGGGGGAGCTCAACCTACGAGCAGTACTTC.

The CDR3 region is CASSSVSSGGSYEQYF. Written as DNA, the CDR3 is TGTGCCAGCAGTTCCGTATCTAGCGGGGGATCCTACGAGCAGTACTTC. The rearrangement joins TRBV28 to TRBJ2-7; TRBD2 matches at 10 bases. The CDR3 runs to 16 residues. V shed 4 bases and J 1 base; nucleotides not matched to a gene: 7. Per germline, CDR1 MDHEN and CDR2 SYDVKM.

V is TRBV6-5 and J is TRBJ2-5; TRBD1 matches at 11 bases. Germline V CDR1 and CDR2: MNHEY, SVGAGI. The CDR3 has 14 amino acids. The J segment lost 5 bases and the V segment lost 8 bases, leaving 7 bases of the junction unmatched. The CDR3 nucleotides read TGTGCCAGCGCATCCGGGACAGGGGGGGAGACCCAGTACTTC. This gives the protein CASASGTGGETQYF.

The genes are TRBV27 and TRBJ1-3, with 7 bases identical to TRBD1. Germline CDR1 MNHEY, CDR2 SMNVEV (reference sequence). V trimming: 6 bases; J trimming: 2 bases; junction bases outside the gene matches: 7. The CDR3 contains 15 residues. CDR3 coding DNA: TGTGCCAGCAGCATTCAGGGGACAGCTGGAAACACCATATATTTT. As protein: CASSIQGTAGNTIYF.

The CDR3 DNA is TGCAGCGTCCTGTGGGGAGGTCAGGGGGGCACTGAAGCTTTCTTT. It codes for CSVLWGGQGGTEAFF. The rearrangement uses TRBV29-1 and TRBJ1-1; 7 positions match TRBD1. This CDR3 region has 15 residues. Germline loops: CDR1 SQVTM, CDR2 ANQGSEA. The trim removed 6 bases at V and 4 bases at J, leaving 14 bases unmatched.

The CDR3 nucleotides are TGTGCCAGCAGCGTAGTGGCTAGCGGTACAGATACGCAGTATTTT. Amino acids: CASSVVASGTDTQYF. The chain couples TRBV9 to TRBJ2-3; 7 bases match TRBD2. This CDR3 is 15 amino acids long. CDR1 is SGDLS and CDR2 is YYNGEE in the germline V gene. The J segment lost 3 bases and the V segment lost 0 bases, leaving 4 bases of the junction unmatched. Full variable domain (missing parts from reference TRBV9 and TRBJ2-3): DSGVTQTPKHLITATGQRVTLRCSPRSGDLSVYWYQQSLDQGLQFLIQYYNGEERAKGNILERFSAQQFPDLHSELNLSSLELGDSALYFCASSVVASGTDTQYFGPGTRLTVL.

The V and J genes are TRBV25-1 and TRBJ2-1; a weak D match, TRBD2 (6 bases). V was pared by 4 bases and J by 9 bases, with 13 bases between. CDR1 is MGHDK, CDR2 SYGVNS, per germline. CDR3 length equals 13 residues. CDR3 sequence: CASSAGLEREQFF. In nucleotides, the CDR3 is TGTGCCAGCAGTGCGGGACTCGAGCGTGAGCAGTTCTTC.

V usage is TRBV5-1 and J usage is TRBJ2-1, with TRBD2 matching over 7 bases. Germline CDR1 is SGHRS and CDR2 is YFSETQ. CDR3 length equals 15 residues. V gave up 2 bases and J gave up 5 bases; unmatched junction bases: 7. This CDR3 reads CASSFGSGINNEQFF. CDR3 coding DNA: TGCGCCAGCAGCTTCGGGAGCGGGATTAACAATGAGCAGTTCTTC.

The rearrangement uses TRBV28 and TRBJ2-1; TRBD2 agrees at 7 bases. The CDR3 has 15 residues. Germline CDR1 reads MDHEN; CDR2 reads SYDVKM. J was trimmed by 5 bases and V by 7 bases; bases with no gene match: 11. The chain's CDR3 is CASTPWAGENNEQFF. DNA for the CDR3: TGTGCCAGCACCCCCTGGGCGGGAGAGAACAATGAGCAGTTCTTC. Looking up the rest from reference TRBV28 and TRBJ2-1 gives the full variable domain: DVKVTQSSRYLVKRTGEKVFLECVQDMDHENMFWYRQDPGLGLRLIYFSYDVKMKEKGDIPEGYSVSREKKERFSLILESASTNQTSMYLCASTPWAGENNEQFFGPGTRLTVL.

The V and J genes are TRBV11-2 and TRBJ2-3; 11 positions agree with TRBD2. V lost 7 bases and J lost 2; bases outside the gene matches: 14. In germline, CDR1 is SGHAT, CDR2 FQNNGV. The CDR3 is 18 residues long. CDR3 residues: CASNKGLAARRVTDTQYF. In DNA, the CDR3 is TGTGCCAGCAACAAGGGACTAGCGGCCCGACGAGTCACAGATACGCAGTATTTT.

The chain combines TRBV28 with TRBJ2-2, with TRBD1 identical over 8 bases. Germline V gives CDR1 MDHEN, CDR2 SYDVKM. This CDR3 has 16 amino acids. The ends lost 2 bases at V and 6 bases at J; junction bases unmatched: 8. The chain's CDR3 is CASSLPQPTGAGELFF. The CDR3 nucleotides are TGTGCCAGCAGTTTACCCCAACCGACAGGGGCCGGGGAGCTGTTTTTT.

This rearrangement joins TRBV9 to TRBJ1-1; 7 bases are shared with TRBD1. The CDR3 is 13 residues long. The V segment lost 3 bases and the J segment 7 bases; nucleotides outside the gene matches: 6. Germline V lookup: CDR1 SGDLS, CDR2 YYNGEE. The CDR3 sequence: CASSARGRGEAFF. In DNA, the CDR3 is TGTGCCAGCAGCGCAAGGGGGCGGGGTGAAGCTTTCTTT.

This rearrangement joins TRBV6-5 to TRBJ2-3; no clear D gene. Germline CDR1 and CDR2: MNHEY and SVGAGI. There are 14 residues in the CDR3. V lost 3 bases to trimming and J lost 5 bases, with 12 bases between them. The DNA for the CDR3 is TGTGCCAGCAGTTATTCCCAGGTTGGAGATACGCAGTATTTT. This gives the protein CASSYSQVGDTQYF.

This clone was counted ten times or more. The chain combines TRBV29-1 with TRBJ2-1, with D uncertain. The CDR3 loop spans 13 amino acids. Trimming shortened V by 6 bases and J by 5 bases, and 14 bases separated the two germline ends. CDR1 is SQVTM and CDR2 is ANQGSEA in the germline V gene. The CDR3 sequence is CSVVSARDNEQFF. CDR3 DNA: TGCAGCGTCGTCAGCGCTAGAGACAATGAGCAGTTCTTC.

CDR3 region: CASSPGTSGRARDTQYF. The CDR3 DNA follows: TGTGCCAGCAGCCCCGGGACTAGCGGGAGGGCCAGAGATACGCAGTATTTT. V usage is TRBV2 and J usage is TRBJ2-3, with TRBD2 matching over 16 bases. After removal of 6 bases from V and 5 bases from J, the junction contained 8 bases not matched to a gene. Germline-derived CDR1 and CDR2 are SNHLY and FYNNEI. This CDR3 is 17 amino acids long.

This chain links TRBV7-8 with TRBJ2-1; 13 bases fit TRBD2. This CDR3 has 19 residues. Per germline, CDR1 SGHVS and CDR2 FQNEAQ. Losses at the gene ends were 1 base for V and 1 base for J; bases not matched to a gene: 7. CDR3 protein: CASSLVQLAGGPSYNEQFF. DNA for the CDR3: TGTGCCAGCAGCTTAGTTCAACTAGCGGGAGGGCCTTCCTACAATGAGCAGTTCTTC.

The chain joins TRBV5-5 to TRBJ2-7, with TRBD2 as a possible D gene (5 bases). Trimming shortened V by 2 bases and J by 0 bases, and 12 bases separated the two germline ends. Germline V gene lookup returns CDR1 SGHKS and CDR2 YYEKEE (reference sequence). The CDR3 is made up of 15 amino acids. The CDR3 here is CASSFGAVSSYEQYF. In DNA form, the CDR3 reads TGTGCCAGCAGCTTCGGAGCGGTGAGCTCCTACGAGCAGTACTTC.

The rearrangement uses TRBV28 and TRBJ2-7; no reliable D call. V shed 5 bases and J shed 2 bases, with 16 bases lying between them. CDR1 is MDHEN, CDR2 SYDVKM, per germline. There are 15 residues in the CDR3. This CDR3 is CASSRPQDSTYEQYF. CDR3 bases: TGTGCCAGCAGTCGTCCCCAAGACTCAACCTACGAGCAGTACTTC.

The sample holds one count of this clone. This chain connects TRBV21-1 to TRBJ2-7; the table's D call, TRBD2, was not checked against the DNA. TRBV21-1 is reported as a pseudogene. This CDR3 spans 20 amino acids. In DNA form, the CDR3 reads TGTGCCAGCAGCAAAGTCTGCCCTAGCGGGAGGGCCAATCGCGGCTACGAGCAGTACTTC. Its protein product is CASSKVCPSGRANRGYEQYF.

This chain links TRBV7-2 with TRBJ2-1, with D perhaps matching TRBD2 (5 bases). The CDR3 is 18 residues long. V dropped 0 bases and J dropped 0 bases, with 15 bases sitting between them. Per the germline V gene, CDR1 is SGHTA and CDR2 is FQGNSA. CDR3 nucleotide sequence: TGTGCCAGCAGCTTAGCGCGTGGTAGCGCGAGCTCCTACAATGAGCAGTTCTTC. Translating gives CASSLARGSASSYNEQFF.

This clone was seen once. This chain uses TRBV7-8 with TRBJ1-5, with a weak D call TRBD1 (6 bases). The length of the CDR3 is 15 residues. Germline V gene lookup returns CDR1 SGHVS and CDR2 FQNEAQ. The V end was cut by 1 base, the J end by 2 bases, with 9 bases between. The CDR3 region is CASSLGRGGNQPQHF. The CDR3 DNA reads TGTGCCAGCAGCTTAGGCAGGGGAGGCAATCAGCCCCAGCATTTT.

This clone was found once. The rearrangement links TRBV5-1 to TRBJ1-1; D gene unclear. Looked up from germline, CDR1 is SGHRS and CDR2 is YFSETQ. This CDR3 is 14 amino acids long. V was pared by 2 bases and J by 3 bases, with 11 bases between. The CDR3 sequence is CASSFAGIDTEAFF. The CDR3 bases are TGCGCCAGCAGCTTCGCGGGAATTGACACTGAAGCTTTCTTT. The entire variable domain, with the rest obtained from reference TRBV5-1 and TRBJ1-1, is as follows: KAGVTQTPRYLIKTRGQQVTLSCSPISGHRSVSWYQQTPGQGLQFLFEYFSETQRNKGNFPGRFSGRQFSNSRSEMNVSTLELGDSALYLCASSFAGIDTEAFFGQGTRLTVV.

The CDR3 loop is CATLRLAGYNEQFF. The CDR3 bases are TGTGCCACATTACGCTTAGCGGGCTACAATGAGCAGTTCTTC. The V gene is TRBV28, the J gene TRBJ2-1; TRBD2 matches at 7 bases. The germline CDR1 and CDR2 sequences are MDHEN and SYDVKM. V lost 10 bases to trimming and J lost 3 bases; unmatched junction nucleotides: 9. The CDR3 length is 14 residues.

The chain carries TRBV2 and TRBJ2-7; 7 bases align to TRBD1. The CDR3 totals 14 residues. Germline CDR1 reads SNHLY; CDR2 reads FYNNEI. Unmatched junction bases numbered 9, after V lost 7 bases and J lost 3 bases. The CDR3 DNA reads TGTGCCAGCACCGCCGACAGGGTGGGCTACGAGCAGTACTTC. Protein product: CASTADRVGYEQYF.